The next 23 T cell receptor beta chains were all read from a single sample in a study of regulatory T cells in long-lasting Graves disease. Specified time point: newly diagnosed GD, antithyroid drugs for less than 3 months. The TCR library was prepared using RNA isolated from PBMCs. The authors built TCR beta libraries using iRepertoire HTBI primers and Arm-PCR of CDR3 regions. TCRdb passed the multiplex PCR reads through MiXCR, listing each CDR3 protein once. The sample shows about 320,000 distinct CDR3 sequences, 15% to 20% of them seen only once. Sequences were derived from peripheral blood mononuclear cells (PBMCs), sampled at new diagnosis, from a patient treated with antithyroid drugs. These TCRs come from a female donor with Graves disease.

V is TRBV19 and J is TRBJ1-5; the match to TRBD1 covers 7 bases. CDR3 size: 14 residues. Germline V gene sequence: CDR1 LNHDA, CDR2 SQIVND (reference sequence). J was trimmed by 6 bases and V by 6 bases; bases with no gene match: 8. The CDR3 DNA reads TGTGCCAGTAGCGACAGGGTTATTAGTCAGCCCCAGCATTTT. It specifies CASSDRVISQPQHF.

This clonotype was found many times. The chain uses TRBV27 and TRBJ2-2; the D gene is possibly TRBD2 (5 bases). This CDR3 contains 14 residues. The germline CDR1 and CDR2 sequences are MNHEY and SMNVEV (reference sequence). Trimming removed 5 bases from V and 5 bases from J, with 12 bases in between. CDR3 coding DNA: TGTGCCAGCAGTCCGACCTTAGCGACCGGGGAGCTGTTTTTT. Translating gives CASSPTLATGELFF.

This clonotype has a handful of counts. The chain recombines TRBV20-1 with TRBJ1-5; D gene ambiguous. The germline V gene has CDR1 DFQATT and CDR2 SNEGSKA (reference sequence). Trimming removed 6 bases from V and 5 bases from J, with 2 bases in between. This CDR3 has 9 amino acids. The CDR3 nucleotides are TGCAGTGCAGATCAGCCCCAGCATTTT. Its translation is CSADQPQHF.

This clonotype showed up many times. This chain links TRBV27 with TRBJ2-4; D unclear. The V and J ends lost 2 bases and 0 bases respectively, with 11 bases between them. In germline, CDR1 is MNHEY, CDR2 SMNVEV (reference sequence). The CDR3 is 16 amino acids. Here the CDR3 DNA reads TGTGCCAGCAGTTTAGTCTCTTCGGTAGCCAAAAACATTCAGTACTTC. Translating it yields CASSLVSSVAKNIQYF.

The chain carries TRBV25-1 and TRBJ1-2; D not certain. The V end was cut by 1 base, the J end by 4 bases, with 4 bases between. Germline V gene lookup returns CDR1 MGHDK and CDR2 SYGVNS. The CDR3 spans 12 residues. The CDR3 coding sequence is TGTGCCAGCAGTGAATCGTTCTATGGCTACACCTTC. Amino acids: CASSESFYGYTF.

The rearrangement uses TRBV28 and TRBJ1-5, with D uncertain. Trimming removed 7 bases from V and 3 bases from J, with 10 bases in between. The germline CDR1 and CDR2 sequences are MDHEN and SYDVKM. There are 13 residues in the CDR3. The CDR3 protein is CASNLRINQPQHF. The CDR3 DNA reads as TGTGCCAGCAACCTCAGGATCAATCAGCCCCAGCATTTT. Full variable domain (outside the CDR3, taken from reference TRBV28 and TRBJ1-5): DVKVTQSSRYLVKRTGEKVFLECVQDMDHENMFWYRQDPGLGLRLIYFSYDVKMKEKGDIPEGYSVSREKKERFSLILESASTNQTSMYLCASNLRINQPQHFGDGTRLSIL.

At least ten counts were recorded for this clonotype. The V and J genes are TRBV24-1 and TRBJ2-1; 9 bases are a match to TRBD2. J was trimmed by 10 bases and V by 1 base; bases with no gene match: 10. Germline assignment: CDR1 KGHDR and CDR2 SFDVKD. This CDR3 comprises 16 residues. The CDR3 bases are TGTGCCACCAGTGATTTAGAGGTAGCGGGAGTGATGGAGCAGTTCTTC. Residues: CATSDLEVAGVMEQFF.

This clonotype was seen ten or more times. The chain uses TRBV6-9 and TRBJ1-4; 9 bases match TRBD1. The CDR3 totals 17 residues. The germline V gene encodes CDR1 MNHGY and CDR2 SVAAGI. V lost 4 bases to trimming and J lost 5 bases; unmatched junction nucleotides: 11. The chain's CDR3 is CASSSLRRQGENEKLFF. CDR3 DNA: TGTGCCAGCAGTTCTCTAAGACGACAGGGGGAGAATGAAAAACTGTTTTTT.

This clonotype appeared a few times. The chain couples TRBV6-2 or TRBV6-3 to TRBJ2-3; the D gene is possibly TRBD1 (6 bases). CDR3 length: 18 residues. From germline, CDR1 is MNHEY and CDR2 SVGEGT. V gave up 0 bases and J gave up 1 base, with 17 bases separating them. In DNA form, the CDR3 reads TGTGCCAGCAGTTACTCGGCAGGGGTCACCCACGGCACAGATACGCAGTATTTT. Amino acids: CASSYSAGVTHGTDTQYF.

This clonotype was counted between two and nine times. V is TRBV3-1 and J is TRBJ2-3, with D perhaps TRBD1 or TRBD2 (5 bases each). CDR3 length: 15 residues. From germline, CDR1 is LGHDT and CDR2 YNNKEL (reference sequence). Trimming left V 0 bases short and J 2 bases short, with 9 bases between. This CDR3 is CASSQDGGFTDTQYF. CDR3 sequence (DNA): TGTGCCAGCAGCCAAGATGGGGGTTTCACAGATACGCAGTATTTT.

This clonotype was seen a handful of times. This chain connects TRBV27 to TRBJ1-1, with D perhaps TRBD1 (6 bases). With 5 bases removed from V and 1 base from J, the gap between germline ends came to 14 bases. The CDR3 covers 15 residues. Germline CDR1 and CDR2: MNHEY and SMNVEV (reference sequence). The CDR3 here is CASSVTGNPNTEAFF. CDR3 in DNA: TGTGCCAGCAGTGTCACAGGGAACCCGAACACTGAAGCTTTCTTT.

V usage is TRBV5-4 and J usage is TRBJ2-1; 7 nucleotides line up with TRBD2. Germline V gene data show CDR1 as SGHNT and CDR2 as YYREEE (reference sequence). The CDR3 is 16 residues long. V dropped 4 bases and J dropped 4; count of bases not matched to a gene: 11. The CDR3 spells CASSLGREALYNEQFF. The CDR3 nucleotides read TGTGCCAGCAGCCTTGGGAGGGAGGCTCTATACAATGAGCAGTTCTTC.

The CDR3 spells CASSPRREGSTGTQETQYF. As DNA, the CDR3 is TGTGCCAGCTCACCACGGAGGGAAGGGTCGACAGGGACGCAAGAGACCCAGTACTTC. The J gene is TRBJ2-5, the V gene TRBV18, with D perhaps matching TRBD1 (7 bases). The V end lost 1 base, the J end lost 2 bases, and 23 bases lay between the germline ends. The CDR3 extends over 19 amino acids. Germline CDR1 and CDR2: KGHSH and LQKENI.

Concerning this clonotype: It is likely a read error, because the conserved phenylalanine at the end of the CDR3 is missing. The rearrangement joins TRBV28 to TRBJ2-7; tentatively, D is TRBD2 (5 bases). The V end lost 1 base, the J end lost 5 bases, and 9 bases lay between the germline ends. CDR3 length equals 13 residues. Germline V gene sequence: CDR1 MDHEN, CDR2 SYDVKM. The CDR3 region is CASSLSRGNEQYL. CDR3 nucleotide sequence: TGTGCCAGCAGTTTATCACGGGGAAACGAGCAGTACCTC.

This clonotype was observed at least ten times. This sequence joins TRBV6-1 and TRBJ2-7; unclear D gene. The germline V gene has CDR1 MNHNS and CDR2 SASEGT. V was cut by 6 bases and J by 5 bases, with 17 bases left in between. The CDR3 is made up of 14 amino acids. CDR3: CASRPRLYAHEQYF. The CDR3 region has the DNA TGTGCCAGCAGACCCAGGCTTTACGCCCACGAGCAGTACTTC.

This clonotype was counted ten times or more. CDR3 in DNA: TGTGCCAGCAGTTCTATACAGGGGGCGCGCTACGAGCAGTACTTC. Translated, it gives CASSSIQGARYEQYF. V and J are TRBV6-5 and TRBJ2-7; 9 bases align to TRBD1. This CDR3 is 15 amino acids long. Germline CDR1 is MNHEY and CDR2 is SVGAGI. V dropped 4 bases and J dropped 3; count of bases not matched to a gene: 7.

This clonotype turned up a few times. The V and J genes are TRBV7-8 and TRBJ2-3, with D perhaps TRBD2 (5 bases). Germline assignment: CDR1 SGHVS and CDR2 FQNEAQ. The CDR3 is 20 residues long. V was trimmed by 0 bases and J by 2 bases, leaving 24 bases between them. The CDR3 nucleotides are TGTGCCAGCAGCTTAGCGCGGGTTCGCACTAGATTTTCTAACACAGATACGCAGTATTTT. Its translation is CASSLARVRTRFSNTDTQYF.

This clonotype has just a few counts. The chain carries TRBV30 and TRBJ2-1; D is ambiguous. The V end was cut by 2 bases, the J end by 0 bases, with 11 bases between. The V gene's germline CDR1 is GTSNPN and CDR2 SVGIG (reference sequence). The CDR3 runs to 15 residues. DNA of the CDR3: TGTGCCTGGAGTCCCTTGAGGAGCTCCTACAATGAGCAGTTCTTC. Encoded protein: CAWSPLRSSYNEQFF. Looking up the rest from reference TRBV30 and TRBJ2-1 gives the full variable domain: SQTIHQWPATLVQPVGSPLSLECTVEGTSNPNLYWYRQAAGRGLQLLFYSVGIGQISSEVPQNLSASRPQDRQFILSSKKLLLSDSGFYLCAWSPLRSSYNEQFFGPGTRLTVL.

This clonotype was counted ten times or more. The rearrangement joins TRBV2 to TRBJ1-5; no firm D call. V gave up 7 bases and J gave up 0 bases, with 10 bases separating them. The CDR3 has 14 amino acids. CDR1 SNHLY and CDR2 FYNNEI come from the germline V gene. This CDR3 is CASTGAYSNQPQHF. The DNA for the CDR3 is TGTGCCAGCACGGGCGCCTATAGCAATCAGCCCCAGCATTTT.

There are many counts of this clonotype. V is TRBV5-1 and J is TRBJ2-3; the match to TRBD2 covers 9 bases. Germline V gene lookup returns CDR1 SGHRS and CDR2 YFSETQ. CDR3 size: 14 residues. Unmatched junction bases numbered 6, after V lost 7 bases and J lost 3 bases. CDR3: CASVALAGTDTQYF. As DNA, the CDR3 is TGCGCCAGCGTAGCTCTAGCGGGAACAGATACGCAGTATTTT.

This clonotype was observed a few times. The chain carries TRBV6-1 and TRBJ2-1; D may correspond to TRBD1 or TRBD2 (5 bases each). Germline CDR1 is MNHNS and CDR2 is SASEGT. This CDR3 has 17 amino acids. V was shortened by 4 bases and J by 7 bases, with 23 bases between the two germline ends. The chain's CDR3 is CASSGQTGTAWPNEQFF. For the CDR3, the DNA is TGTGCCAGCAGTGGGCAAACTGGGACCGCTTGGCCTAATGAGCAGTTCTTC.

The chain combines TRBV30 with TRBJ2-6, with TRBD2 identical over 7 bases. The CDR3 extends over 15 amino acids. After removal of 2 bases from V and 2 bases from J, the junction contained 3 bases not matched to a gene. The germline CDR1 and CDR2 sequences are GTSNPN and SVGIG (reference sequence). The CDR3 loop reads CAWSTGGPGANVLTF. The CDR3 nucleotides are TGTGCCTGGAGTACGGGGGGACCTGGGGCCAACGTCCTGACTTTC.

As to this clonotype: This probably arose from a read error, given a far larger clone one base away. This chain connects TRBV2 to TRBJ2-1, with 7 bases that match TRBD1. The CDR3 spans 16 residues. The V segment lost 4 bases and the J segment 10 bases; nucleotides outside the gene matches: 16. Per the germline V gene, CDR1 is SNHLY and CDR2 is FYNNEI. The CDR3 nucleotides read TGTGCCAGCAGTGTCCCCGAACTGACAGGGATCTACGAGCAGTTCTTC. Encoded protein: CASSVPELTGIYEQFF. The entire variable domain, with the rest obtained from reference TRBV2 and TRBJ2-1, is as follows: EPEVTQTPSHQVTQMGQEVILRCVPISNHLYFYWYRQILGQKVEFLVSFYNNEISEKSEIFDDQFSVERPDGSNFTLKIRSTKLEDSAMYFCASSVPELTGIYEQFFGPGTRLTVL.